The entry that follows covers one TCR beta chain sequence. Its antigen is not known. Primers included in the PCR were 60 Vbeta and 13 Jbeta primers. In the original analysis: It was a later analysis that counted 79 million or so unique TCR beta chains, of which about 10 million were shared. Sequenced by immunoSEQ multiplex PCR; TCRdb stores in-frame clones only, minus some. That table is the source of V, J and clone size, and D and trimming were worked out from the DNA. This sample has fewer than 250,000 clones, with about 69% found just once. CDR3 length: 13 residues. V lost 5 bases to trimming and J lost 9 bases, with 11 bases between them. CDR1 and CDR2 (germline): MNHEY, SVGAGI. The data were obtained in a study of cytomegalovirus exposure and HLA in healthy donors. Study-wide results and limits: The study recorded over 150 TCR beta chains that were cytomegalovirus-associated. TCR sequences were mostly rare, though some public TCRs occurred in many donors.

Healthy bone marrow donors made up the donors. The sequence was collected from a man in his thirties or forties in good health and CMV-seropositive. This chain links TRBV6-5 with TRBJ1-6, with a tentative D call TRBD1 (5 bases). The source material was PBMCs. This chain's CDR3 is CASSGGTASPLHF. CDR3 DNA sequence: TGTGCCAGCAGTGGGGGGACTGCTTCACCCCTCCACTTT.